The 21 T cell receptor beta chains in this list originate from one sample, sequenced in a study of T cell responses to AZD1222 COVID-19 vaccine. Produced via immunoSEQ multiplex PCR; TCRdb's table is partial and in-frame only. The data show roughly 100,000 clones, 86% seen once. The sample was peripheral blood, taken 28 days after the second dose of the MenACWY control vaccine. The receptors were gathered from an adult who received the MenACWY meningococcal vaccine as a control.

The DNA of the CDR3 is TGTGCCAGCAATCATCGGGGATCCCACGAGCAGTACTTC. Amino acids: CASNHRGSHEQYF. The chain uses TRBV6-5 and TRBJ2-7; tentative D call: TRBD2 (5 bases). Trimming stripped 7 bases from V and 5 bases from J, with 15 bases between. Looked up from germline, CDR1 is MNHEY and CDR2 is SVGAGI. This CDR3 is 13 amino acids long.

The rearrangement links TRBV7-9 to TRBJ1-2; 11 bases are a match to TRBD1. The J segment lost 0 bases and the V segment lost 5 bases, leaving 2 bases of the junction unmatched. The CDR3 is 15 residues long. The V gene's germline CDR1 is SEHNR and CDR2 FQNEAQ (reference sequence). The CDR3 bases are TGTGCCAGCAGCGCGGGACAGGGGGCTAACTATGGCTACACCTTC. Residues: CASSAGQGANYGYTF.

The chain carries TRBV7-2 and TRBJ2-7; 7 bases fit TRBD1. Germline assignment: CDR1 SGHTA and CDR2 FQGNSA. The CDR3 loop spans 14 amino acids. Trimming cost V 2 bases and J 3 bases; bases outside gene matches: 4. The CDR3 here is CASSLRDSYYEQYF. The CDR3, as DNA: TGTGCCAGCAGCTTAAGGGACAGTTACTACGAGCAGTACTTC.

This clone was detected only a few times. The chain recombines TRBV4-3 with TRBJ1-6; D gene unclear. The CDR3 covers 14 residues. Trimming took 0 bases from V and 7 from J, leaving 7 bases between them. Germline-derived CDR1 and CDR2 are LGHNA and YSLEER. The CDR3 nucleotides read TGCGCCAGCAGCCAAGATCTCAGCAATTCACCCCTCCACTTT. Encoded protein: CASSQDLSNSPLHF.

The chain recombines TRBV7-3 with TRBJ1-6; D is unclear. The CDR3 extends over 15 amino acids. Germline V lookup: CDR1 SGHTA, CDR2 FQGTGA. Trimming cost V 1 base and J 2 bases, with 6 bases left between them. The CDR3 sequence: CASSLIGAYNSPLHF. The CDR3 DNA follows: TGTGCCAGCAGCTTAATTGGCGCCTATAATTCACCCCTCCACTTT.

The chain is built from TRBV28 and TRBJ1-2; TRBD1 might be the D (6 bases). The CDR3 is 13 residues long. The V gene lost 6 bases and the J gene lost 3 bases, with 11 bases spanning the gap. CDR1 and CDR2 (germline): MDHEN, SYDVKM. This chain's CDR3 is CASRGGGDYGYTF. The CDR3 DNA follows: TGTGCCAGCAGAGGGGGAGGGGACTATGGCTACACCTTC.

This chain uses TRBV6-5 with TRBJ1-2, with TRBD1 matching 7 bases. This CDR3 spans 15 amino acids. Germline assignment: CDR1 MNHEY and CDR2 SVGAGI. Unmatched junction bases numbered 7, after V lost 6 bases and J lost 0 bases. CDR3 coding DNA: TGTGCCAGCAGCCAGACAGGGAGGGCTAACTATGGCTACACCTTC. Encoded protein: CASSQTGRANYGYTF.

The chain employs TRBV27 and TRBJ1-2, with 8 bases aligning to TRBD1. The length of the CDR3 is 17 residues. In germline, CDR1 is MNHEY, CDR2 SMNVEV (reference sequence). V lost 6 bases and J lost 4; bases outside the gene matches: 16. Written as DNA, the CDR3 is TGTGCCAGCAGGGACTACGCGGGCCAGGGGGCTAGCTATGGCTACACCTTC. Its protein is CASRDYAGQGASYGYTF.

Written as DNA, the CDR3 is TGTGCCAGCAGCTACGGGGGGGCGAAAGAGACCCAGTACTTC. Protein sequence: CASSYGGAKETQYF. The chain is built from TRBV11-1 and TRBJ2-5; 8 bases align to TRBD2. J lost 3 bases, V lost 4 bases, and 4 bases had no gene match. This CDR3 spans 14 amino acids. CDR1 and CDR2 from the germline V gene are SGHAT and FQDESV (reference sequence).

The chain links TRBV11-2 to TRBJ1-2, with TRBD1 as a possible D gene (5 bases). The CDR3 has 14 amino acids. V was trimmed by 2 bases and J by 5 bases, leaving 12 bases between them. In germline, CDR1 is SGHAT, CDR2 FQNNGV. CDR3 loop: CASSLRGAVYGYTF. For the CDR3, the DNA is TGTGCCAGCAGCTTAAGGGGCGCAGTATATGGCTACACCTTC.

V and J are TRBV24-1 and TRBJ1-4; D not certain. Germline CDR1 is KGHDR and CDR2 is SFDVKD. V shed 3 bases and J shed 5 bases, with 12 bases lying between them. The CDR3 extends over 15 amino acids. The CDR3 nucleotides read TGTGCCACCAGTGATAATAGGGATTCCAATGAAAAACTGTTTTTT. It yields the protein CATSDNRDSNEKLFF.

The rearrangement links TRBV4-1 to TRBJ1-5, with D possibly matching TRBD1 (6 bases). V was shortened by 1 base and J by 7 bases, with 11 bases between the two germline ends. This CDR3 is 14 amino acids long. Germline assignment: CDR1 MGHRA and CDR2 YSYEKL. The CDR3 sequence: CASSQGRGEQPQHF. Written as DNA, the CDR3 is TGCGCCAGCAGCCAAGGTAGGGGGGAACAGCCCCAGCATTTT.

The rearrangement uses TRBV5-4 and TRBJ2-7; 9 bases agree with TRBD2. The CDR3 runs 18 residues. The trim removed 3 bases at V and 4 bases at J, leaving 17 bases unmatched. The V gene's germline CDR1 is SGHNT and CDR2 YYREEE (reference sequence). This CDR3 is CASSSDAAHSGGSYEQYF. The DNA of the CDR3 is TGTGCCAGCAGCTCGGATGCCGCACATAGCGGGGGATCGTACGAGCAGTACTTC.

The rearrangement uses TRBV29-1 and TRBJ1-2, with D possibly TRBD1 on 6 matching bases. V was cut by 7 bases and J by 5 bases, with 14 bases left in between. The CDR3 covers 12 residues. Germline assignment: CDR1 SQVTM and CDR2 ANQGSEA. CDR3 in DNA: TGCAGCGGGGGGGGCGCGAGTTATGGCTACACCTTC. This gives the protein CSGGGASYGYTF.

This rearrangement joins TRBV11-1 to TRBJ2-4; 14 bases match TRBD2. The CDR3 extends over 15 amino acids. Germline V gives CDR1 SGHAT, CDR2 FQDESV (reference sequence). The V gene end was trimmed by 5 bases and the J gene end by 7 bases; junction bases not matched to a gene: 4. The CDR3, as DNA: TGTGCCAGCAGCCCGGGGACTAGCGGGGGCAACATTCAGTACTTC. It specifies CASSPGTSGGNIQYF.

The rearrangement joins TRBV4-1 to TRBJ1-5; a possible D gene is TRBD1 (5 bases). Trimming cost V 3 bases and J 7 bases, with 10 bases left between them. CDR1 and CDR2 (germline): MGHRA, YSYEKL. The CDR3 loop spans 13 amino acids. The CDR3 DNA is TGCGCCAGCAGCCAGGCCAGGACACAGCCCCAGCATTTT. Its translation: CASSQARTQPQHF.

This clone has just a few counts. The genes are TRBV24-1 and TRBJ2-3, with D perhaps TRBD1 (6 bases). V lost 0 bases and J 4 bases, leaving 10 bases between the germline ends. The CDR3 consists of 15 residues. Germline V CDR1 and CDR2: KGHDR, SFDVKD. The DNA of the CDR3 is TGTGCCACCAGTGATTTGAACAGGGCCTCAGATACGCAGTATTTT. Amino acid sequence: CATSDLNRASDTQYF.

CDR3 bases: TGCGCCAGCAGACCCAGGACAGGGGATGGCTACACCTTC. Translating gives CASRPRTGDGYTF. The chain joins TRBV5-1 to TRBJ1-2, with 9 bases fitting TRBD1. The V gene's germline CDR1 is SGHRS and CDR2 YFSETQ. The J segment lost 6 bases and the V segment lost 5 bases, leaving 5 bases of the junction unmatched. There are 13 residues in the CDR3. The whole variable domain, filled in from reference TRBV5-1 and TRBJ1-2, reads KAGVTQTPRYLIKTRGQQVTLSCSPISGHRSVSWYQQTPGQGLQFLFEYFSETQRNKGNFPGRFSGRQFSNSRSEMNVSTLELGDSALYLCASRPRTGDGYTFGSGTRLTVV.

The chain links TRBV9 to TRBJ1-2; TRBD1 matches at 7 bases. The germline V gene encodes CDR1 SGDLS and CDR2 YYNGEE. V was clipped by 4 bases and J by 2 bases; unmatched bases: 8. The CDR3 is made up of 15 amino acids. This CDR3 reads CASSSQGGENYGYTF. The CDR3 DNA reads TGTGCCAGCAGCTCACAAGGGGGCGAGAACTATGGCTACACCTTC. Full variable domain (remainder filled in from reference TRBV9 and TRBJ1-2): DSGVTQTPKHLITATGQRVTLRCSPRSGDLSVYWYQQSLDQGLQFLIQYYNGEERAKGNILERFSAQQFPDLHSELNLSSLELGDSALYFCASSSQGGENYGYTFGSGTRLTVV.

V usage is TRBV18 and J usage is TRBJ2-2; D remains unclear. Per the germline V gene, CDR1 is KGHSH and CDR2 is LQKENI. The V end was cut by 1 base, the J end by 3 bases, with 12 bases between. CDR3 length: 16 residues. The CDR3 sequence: CASSPQGQSDTGELFF. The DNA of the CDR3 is TGTGCCAGCTCACCACAAGGGCAGTCGGACACCGGGGAGCTGTTTTTT.

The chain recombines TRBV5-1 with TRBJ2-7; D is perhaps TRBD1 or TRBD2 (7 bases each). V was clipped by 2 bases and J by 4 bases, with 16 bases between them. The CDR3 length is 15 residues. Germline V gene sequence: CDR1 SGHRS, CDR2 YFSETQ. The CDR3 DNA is TGCGCCAGCAGCTTTCAGGGGGGGGCCGGGTACGAGCAGTACTTC. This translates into CASSFQGGAGYEQYF.